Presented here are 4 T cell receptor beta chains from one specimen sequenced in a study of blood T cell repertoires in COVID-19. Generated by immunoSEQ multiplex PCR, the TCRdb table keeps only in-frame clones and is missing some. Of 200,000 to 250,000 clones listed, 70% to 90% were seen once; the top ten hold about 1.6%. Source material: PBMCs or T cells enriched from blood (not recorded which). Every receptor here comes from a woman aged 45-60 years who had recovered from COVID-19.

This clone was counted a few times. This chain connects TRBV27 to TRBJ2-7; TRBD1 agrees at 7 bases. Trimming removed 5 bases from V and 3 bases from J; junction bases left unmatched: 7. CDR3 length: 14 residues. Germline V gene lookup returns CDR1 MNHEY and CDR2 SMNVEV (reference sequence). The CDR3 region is CASSKYRGGYEQYF. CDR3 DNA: TGTGCCAGCAGTAAATACAGGGGCGGCTACGAGCAGTACTTC.

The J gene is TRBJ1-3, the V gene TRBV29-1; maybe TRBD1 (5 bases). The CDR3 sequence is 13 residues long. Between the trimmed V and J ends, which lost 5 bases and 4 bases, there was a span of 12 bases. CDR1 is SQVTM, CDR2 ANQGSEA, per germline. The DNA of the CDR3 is TGCAGCGTTAATTTCGGGGGAGGAAACACCATATATTTT. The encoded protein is CSVNFGGGNTIYF.

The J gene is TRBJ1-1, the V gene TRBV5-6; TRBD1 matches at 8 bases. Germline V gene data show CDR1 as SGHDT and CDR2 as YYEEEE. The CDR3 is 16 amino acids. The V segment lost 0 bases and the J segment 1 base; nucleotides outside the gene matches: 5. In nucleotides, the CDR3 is TGTGCCAGCAGCTTGGAAGGACAGGGCCCGAACACTGAAGCTTTCTTT. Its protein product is CASSLEGQGPNTEAFF.

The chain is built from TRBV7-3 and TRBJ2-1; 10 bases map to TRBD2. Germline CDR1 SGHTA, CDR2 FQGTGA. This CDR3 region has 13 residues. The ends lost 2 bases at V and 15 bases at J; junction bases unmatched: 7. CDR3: CASSLSRTSGLFF. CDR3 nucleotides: TGTGCCAGCAGCTTATCTCGGACTAGCGGCTTGTTCTTC.